These T cell receptor beta chains were read from a single sample in a study of cytomegalovirus exposure and HLA in healthy donors. Sequencing used immunoSEQ multiplex PCR; TCRdb keeps in-frame clones, though not all of them. Among about 64,000 clones listed, 60% to 85% were seen once. The sequenced sample was PBMCs. The receptor set was obtained from a male donor in good health and CMV-seropositive. Each CDR3 is given with its conserved first and last residue. The D gene is left open where the match is weak. Size is omitted from some rows. Given values are once, few, many or a class for expanded clones.

cdr3_length,clone_size,d_call,v_call,j_call,cdr3_nt,cdr3_aa
14,once,.,TRBV19,TRBJ2-7,TGTGCCAGTAGTATAGGTTCGGGGGCCTACGAGCAGTACTTC,CASSIGSGAYEQYF
19,.,TRBD1,TRBV10-3,TRBJ2-1,TGTGCCATCAGTGAGTCTAAGGACAGGGGGCTAGCGCCTTCCAATGAGCAGTTCTTC,CAISESKDRGLAPSNEQFF
17,.,TRBD2,TRBV5-1,TRBJ2-2,TGCGCCAGCAGCTTCTGGGCGACTAGCGGGGTAGCCGGGGAGCTGTTTTTT,CASSFWATSGVAGELFF
14,.,TRBD1,TRBV27,TRBJ1-5,TGTGCCAGCAGTATCGGACAGGGAAATCAGCCCCAGCATTTT,CASSIGQGNQPQHF
13,.,TRBD1,TRBV11-3,TRBJ1-1,TGTGCCAGCAGCCGGACAGGGAACACTGAAGCTTTCTTT,CASSRTGNTEAFF
14,.,.,TRBV14,TRBJ1-1,TGTGCCAGCAGCCGTGTAGGAGGGAACACTGAAGCTTTCTTT,CASSRVGGNTEAFF
14,.,.,TRBV27,TRBJ1-2,TGTGCCAGCAGTTTCTCGGACGGGGGATATGGCTACACCTTC,CASSFSDGGYGYTF
15,.,TRBD1,TRBV30,TRBJ2-3,TGTGCCTGGAGCACAGGGGGGCCTGGTACAGATACGCAGTATTTT,CAWSTGGPGTDTQYF
14,.,.,TRBV29-1,TRBJ1-1,TGCAGCGCCGTAGGTGGGGCGGTTAACACTGAAGCTTTCTTT,CSAVGGAVNTEAFF
15,.,.,TRBV18,TRBJ1-4,TGTGCCAGCTCACGTTACAGGCGATCTAATGAAAAACTGTTTTTT,CASSRYRRSNEKLFF
14,.,TRBD1,TRBV5-5,TRBJ2-1,TGTGCCAGCAACGCATGGACAGGGGGGAATGAGCAGTTCTTC,CASNAWTGGNEQFF
18,few,TRBD2,TRBV15,TRBJ2-3,TGTGCCACCAGCAAGGCTAGCGGGGGATTAGTGAGGACAGATACGCAGTATTTT,CATSKASGGLVRTDTQYF
12,.,.,TRBV28,TRBJ1-1,TGTGCCAGCAAAGGCGGTAACACTGAAGCTTTCTTT,CASKGGNTEAFF
15,.,.,TRBV11-2,TRBJ2-1,TGTGCCAGCAGCTTCGACGGTGGAGTTTACAATGAGCAGTTCTTC,CASSFDGGVYNEQFF
15,.,.,TRBV28,TRBJ1-1,TGTGCCAGCAGTTCCCTACGGGGGAGGCGCACTGAAGCTTTCTTT,CASSSLRGRRTEAFF
16,.,TRBD1,TRBV19,TRBJ2-3,TGTGCCAGTAGTACCCGCCGGGACAGAGTTACAGATACGCAGTATTTT,CASSTRRDRVTDTQYF
13,.,.,TRBV11-2,TRBJ1-2,TGTGCCAGCAGCGATCGGGGTGCGAGTGGCTACACCTTC,CASSDRGASGYTF